This is a list of T cell receptor beta chains from one sample in a study of cytomegalovirus exposure and HLA in healthy donors. Libraries were prepared by immunoSEQ multiplex PCR; TCRdb keeps only in-frame clonotypes and omits some of them. The sample gives about 140,000 clones, approximately 87% of which show up once; about 1.5% is in the top ten. The sample comprised PBMCs. These receptors originate from a middle-aged man in good health and CMV-seronegative. The CDR3 runs from the conserved cysteine through the conserved F or W. D genes are given only for firm matches. Rows may omit the clone size; those that give it use once, few, many or a size class.

V,size,J,D,CDR3,DNA
TRBV29-1,.,TRBJ2-5,TRBD1,CSVPPTGDETQYF,TGCAGCGTTCCCCCTACAGGGGATGAGACCCAGTACTTC
TRBV6-1,.,TRBJ2-3,TRBD2,CASSERPSGGTDTQYF,TGTGCCAGCAGTGAGCGGCCTAGCGGGGGCACAGATACGCAGTATTTT
TRBV10-1,.,TRBJ2-2,TRBD2,CASSEPRWISGRANTGELFF,TGCGCCAGCAGTGAGCCTCGGTGGATTAGCGGGAGGGCGAACACCGGGGAGCTGTTTTTT
TRBV4-3,.,TRBJ2-3,.,CASSQDLRGTDTQYF,TGCGCCAGCAGCCAAGATCTGCGGGGTACAGATACGCAGTATTTT
TRBV5-1,once,TRBJ2-3,TRBD1,CASSVLLTGRTDTQYF,TGCGCCAGCAGCGTACTTCTGACAGGGAGAACAGATACGCAGTATTTT
TRBV7-3,.,TRBJ2-1,TRBD1,CASSSGQRGEQFF,TGTGCCAGCAGCTCGGGACAGCGTGGTGAGCAGTTCTTC
TRBV2,.,TRBJ2-6,TRBD2,CASSALAGGSGANVLTF,TGTGCCAGCAGTGCCCTAGCGGGGGGCTCTGGGGCCAACGTCCTGACTTTC
TRBV5-1,.,TRBJ2-7,TRBD2,CASNVGAGDMYEQYF,TGCGCCAGCAATGTCGGGGCGGGAGATATGTACGAGCAGTACTTC
TRBV7-8,.,TRBJ2-1,TRBD1,CASSLAVGTGDGEQFF,TGTGCCAGCAGCTTAGCGGTTGGGACAGGGGACGGTGAGCAGTTCTTC
TRBV19,.,TRBJ1-2,TRBD1,CASMGQGSYGYTF,TGTGCCAGTATGGGACAGGGATCCTATGGCTACACCTTC
TRBV4-3,.,TRBJ1-2,.,CASSQDTGHGYTF,TGCGCCAGCAGCCAAGATACGGGTCATGGCTACACCTTC
TRBV15,.,TRBJ2-3,TRBD2,CATSSASGSADTQYF,TGTGCCACCAGCAGTGCTAGCGGGAGCGCAGATACGCAGTATTTT
TRBV7-3,.,TRBJ2-6,.,CASSFGGAGGANVLTF,TGTGCCAGCAGCTTTGGAGGCGCTGGTGGGGCCAACGTCCTGACTTTC
TRBV7-2,once,TRBJ2-7,TRBD2,CASSERLAGRSDQYF,TGTGCCAGCAGCGAGAGACTAGCAGGAAGGTCGGATCAGTACTTC
TRBV7-9,.,TRBJ2-7,.,CASSFLEDEQYF,TGTGCCAGCAGCTTCTTAGAGGACGAGCAGTACTTC
TRBV11-2,.,TRBJ2-5,.,CASSLPGETQYF,TGTGCCAGCAGCTTACCGGGTGAGACCCAGTACTTC
TRBV25-1,.,TRBJ1-3,.,CASSGGQLFGNTIYF,TGTGCCAGCAGTGGTGGACAGTTATTTGGAAACACCATATATTTT